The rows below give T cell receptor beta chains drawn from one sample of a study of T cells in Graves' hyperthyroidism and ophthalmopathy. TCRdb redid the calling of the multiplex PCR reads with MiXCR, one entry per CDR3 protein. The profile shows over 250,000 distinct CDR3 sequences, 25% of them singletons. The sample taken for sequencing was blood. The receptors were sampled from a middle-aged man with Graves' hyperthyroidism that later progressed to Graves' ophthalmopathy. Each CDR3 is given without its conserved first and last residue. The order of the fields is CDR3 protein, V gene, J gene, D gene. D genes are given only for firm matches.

CDR3 protein: ASSRLPRRRDANYGYT
V gene: TRBV4-1
J gene: TRBJ1-2
D gene: -

CDR3 protein: ASTQGGQPQH
V gene: TRBV19
J gene: TRBJ1-5
D gene: -

CDR3 protein: ASSRLADTGELF
V gene: TRBV10-1
J gene: TRBJ2-2
D gene: TRBD2

CDR3 protein: AIDRVNTIY
V gene: TRBV12-3/TRBV12-4
J gene: TRBJ1-3
D gene: -

CDR3 protein: IRRWPDQPQH
V gene: TRBV6-4
J gene: TRBJ1-5
D gene: -

CDR3 protein: ASSQAGDWATQY
V gene: TRBV4-2
J gene: TRBJ2-5
D gene: -

CDR3 protein: ASSLRYNAEAF
V gene: TRBV7-2
J gene: TRBJ1-1
D gene: -

CDR3 protein: ASRRDLAGEQY
V gene: TRBV27
J gene: TRBJ2-7
D gene: -

CDR3 protein: ASSSRIQGDYGYT
V gene: TRBV12-3/TRBV12-4
J gene: TRBJ1-2
D gene: -

CDR3 protein: ASTMTAGNTIY
V gene: TRBV6-1
J gene: TRBJ1-3
D gene: -

CDR3 protein: SARGRQYEQY
V gene: TRBV20-1
J gene: TRBJ2-7
D gene: -

CDR3 protein: ASSLAQGAGYT
V gene: TRBV7-8
J gene: TRBJ1-2
D gene: TRBD1

CDR3 protein: ASSSTENTEAF
V gene: TRBV12-3/TRBV12-4
J gene: TRBJ1-1
D gene: -

CDR3 protein: SARPRTEGEQY
V gene: TRBV20-1
J gene: TRBJ2-7
D gene: -

CDR3 protein: ASSGGQQPQH
V gene: TRBV2
J gene: TRBJ1-5
D gene: -

CDR3 protein: ASSPQGVSNQPQH
V gene: TRBV9
J gene: TRBJ1-5
D gene: TRBD1

CDR3 protein: ASGLTSGPSSTGNEQF
V gene: TRBV28
J gene: TRBJ2-1
D gene: TRBD2

CDR3 protein: ASSASADTGELF
V gene: TRBV9
J gene: TRBJ2-2
D gene: -

CDR3 protein: ASLKLMNTEAF
V gene: TRBV12-3/TRBV12-4
J gene: TRBJ1-1
D gene: -

CDR3 protein: ASSSAGRDSPSSEQY
V gene: TRBV11-2
J gene: TRBJ2-7
D gene: -

CDR3 protein: ASSGQDDVQETQY
V gene: TRBV6-1
J gene: TRBJ2-5
D gene: -

CDR3 protein: ASSSSGEGYEQY
V gene: TRBV5-1
J gene: TRBJ2-7
D gene: -

CDR3 protein: ASSPLREGAF
V gene: TRBV18
J gene: TRBJ1-1
D gene: -

CDR3 protein: SVDNRETEAF
V gene: TRBV29-1
J gene: TRBJ1-1
D gene: -

CDR3 protein: SARADEQY
V gene: TRBV20-1
J gene: TRBJ2-7
D gene: -

CDR3 protein: ATRRGPQETQY
V gene: TRBV7-6
J gene: TRBJ2-5
D gene: -

CDR3 protein: ASSPREPNNSPLH
V gene: TRBV12-3/TRBV12-4
J gene: TRBJ1-6
D gene: -

CDR3 protein: ASSYSVFGGYT
V gene: TRBV6-2/TRBV6-3
J gene: TRBJ1-2
D gene: -

CDR3 protein: ASRSGGSDGYT
V gene: TRBV6-1
J gene: TRBJ1-2
D gene: -

CDR3 protein: ASSQSRNTGELF
V gene: TRBV14
J gene: TRBJ2-2
D gene: -

CDR3 protein: ASSQENRQKLYGYT
V gene: TRBV4-1
J gene: TRBJ1-2
D gene: -

CDR3 protein: ASSLRLPGNTIY
V gene: TRBV19
J gene: TRBJ1-3
D gene: -

CDR3 protein: ASTSSGDLPFLEQY
V gene: TRBV6-1
J gene: TRBJ2-7
D gene: -

CDR3 protein: ASSQTSGTSYEQY
V gene: TRBV3-1
J gene: TRBJ2-7
D gene: TRBD2

CDR3 protein: ASRGQGRVYEQY
V gene: TRBV6-5
J gene: TRBJ2-7
D gene: TRBD1

CDR3 protein: ASSSRTSGRKDEQY
V gene: TRBV5-4
J gene: TRBJ2-7
D gene: TRBD2

CDR3 protein: ASRMSPGPQREQY
V gene: TRBV19
J gene: TRBJ2-7
D gene: -

CDR3 protein: ASSRDGLSYEQY
V gene: TRBV6-5
J gene: TRBJ2-7
D gene: -

CDR3 protein: ASSPQEAYNSPLH
V gene: TRBV6-5
J gene: TRBJ1-6
D gene: -

CDR3 protein: ASSLPSLYEQY
V gene: TRBV12-3/TRBV12-4
J gene: TRBJ2-7
D gene: -

CDR3 protein: ASSYAPLYGYT
V gene: TRBV6-5
J gene: TRBJ1-2
D gene: -

CDR3 protein: ASSRTSDYEQY
V gene: TRBV4-1
J gene: TRBJ2-7
D gene: TRBD2

CDR3 protein: ASSYNRASTEAF
V gene: TRBV6-5
J gene: TRBJ1-1
D gene: -

CDR3 protein: ASSLGRGPQGRQETQY
V gene: TRBV7-3
J gene: TRBJ2-5
D gene: -

CDR3 protein: ASSQFQAFYEQY
V gene: TRBV14
J gene: TRBJ2-7
D gene: -

CDR3 protein: ASSVTGTGLDEQY
V gene: TRBV19
J gene: TRBJ2-7
D gene: TRBD1

CDR3 protein: ASSVMGLAGGEQY
V gene: TRBV2
J gene: TRBJ2-7
D gene: TRBD2

CDR3 protein: ASRQAGLETQY
V gene: TRBV12-3/TRBV12-4
J gene: TRBJ2-5
D gene: -